The 18 T cell receptor beta chains reported below all come from one sample, sequenced in a study of T cells in Graves' hyperthyroidism and ophthalmopathy. Authors of the study amplified TCR beta CDR3 regions from RNA transcripts. During a first-round RT-PCR of the TCR CDR3, the HTBI primer set was used. TCRdb called the multiplex PCR reads again in MiXCR, with one record for every CDR3 protein. The sample records roughly 420,000 distinct CDR3 sequences, around 13% being singletons. Sequenced input: blood. Source of these receptors: a woman aged 18-30 years with Graves' hyperthyroidism.

About this clonotype: A single base separates this from a much larger clone, so it may be a read error. This chain uses TRBV24-1 with TRBJ1-5; the D gene is possibly TRBD1 (6 bases). Germline CDR1 and CDR2: KGHDR and SFDVKD. The CDR3 has 16 residues. The CDR3 region is CATSDLKGGGNQSQHF. The CDR3 bases are TGTGCCACCAGTGATTTGAAAGGGGGAGGCAATCAGTCCCAGCATTTT.

V and J are TRBV20-1 and TRBJ2-2; 14 bases fit TRBD2. This CDR3 has 15 residues. After removal of 3 bases from V and 4 bases from J, the junction contained 1 base not matched to a gene. The germline gives CDR1 DFQATT, CDR2 SNEGSKA (reference sequence). In nucleotides, the CDR3 is TGCAGTGCTAGGGGGACTAGCGGGAGCACCGGGGAGCTGTTTTTT. This codes for CSARGTSGSTGELFF.

At least ten counts were recorded for this clonotype. The chain has TRBV5-1 and TRBJ1-2, with TRBD1 identical over 8 bases. Looked up from germline, CDR1 is SGHRS and CDR2 is YFSETQ. The ends lost 1 base at V and 4 bases at J; junction bases unmatched: 6. The CDR3 covers 15 residues. CDR3 protein: CASSLSQGAVYGYTF. The CDR3 DNA reads TGCGCCAGCAGCTTGTCGCAGGGGGCTGTCTATGGCTACACCTTC. Together with reference TRBV5-1 and TRBJ1-2, the CDR3 gives the full variable domain: KAGVTQTPRYLIKTRGQQVTLSCSPISGHRSVSWYQQTPGQGLQFLFEYFSETQRNKGNFPGRFSGRQFSNSRSEMNVSTLELGDSALYLCASSLSQGAVYGYTFGSGTRLTVV.

This clonotype showed up many times. The chain combines TRBV28 with TRBJ2-7; D perhaps matches TRBD2 (6 bases). The CDR3 sequence is 15 residues long. The germline gives CDR1 MDHEN, CDR2 SYDVKM. The V end lost 0 bases, the J end lost 5 bases, and 14 bases lay between the germline ends. This CDR3 reads CASSLWGEVPNEQYF. CDR3 DNA sequence: TGTGCCAGCAGTTTATGGGGGGAGGTACCGAACGAGCAGTACTTC.

This chain joins TRBV9 and TRBJ2-7; D gene unclear. Trimming removed 0 bases at V and 7 bases at J, with 11 bases between. The CDR3 runs 13 residues. Germline CDR1 is SGDLS and CDR2 is YYNGEE. The CDR3 DNA is TGTGCCAGCAGCGTAGGCTTGACTGGAGAGCAGTACTTC. Encoded protein: CASSVGLTGEQYF.

The V gene is TRBV7-2, the J gene TRBJ2-7, with 16 nucleotides matching TRBD2. With V trimmed by 1 base and J by 0 bases, 6 bases remained unmatched. CDR1 SGHTA and CDR2 FQGNSA come from the germline V gene. CDR3 size: 19 residues. CDR3 DNA: TGTGCCAGCAGCTTAGTGGGACTAGCGGGAGGGCCGAGCTCCTACGAGCAGTACTTC. Encoded protein: CASSLVGLAGGPSSYEQYF.

Points on this clonotype: A clone one base away is much larger, so this may be a read error. The CDR3 sequence: CGSSRSDEVNEQFF. The CDR3 nucleotides read TGTGGCAGCAGTAGGTCAGACGAAGTTAATGAGCAGTTCTTC. V usage is TRBV6-4 and J usage is TRBJ2-1; no firm D call. This CDR3 contains 14 residues. Germline lookup yields CDR1 MRHNA and CDR2 SNTAGT.

The chain links TRBV30 to TRBJ1-2; D call uncertain. V was clipped by 4 bases and J by 4 bases, with 16 bases between them. The CDR3 has 14 amino acids. Germline lookup yields CDR1 GTSNPN and CDR2 SVGIG (reference sequence). The chain's CDR3 is CAWTLTNQIYGYTF. The CDR3, as DNA: TGTGCCTGGACTCTAACAAATCAGATCTATGGCTACACCTTC.

This clonotype was counted ten times or more. The gene calls are TRBV4-1 and TRBJ2-7; D is unresolved. V gave up 1 base and J gave up 2 bases, with 6 bases separating them. Germline V gene sequence: CDR1 MGHRA, CDR2 YSYEKL. This CDR3 comprises 13 residues. CDR3 amino acids: CASSQGVAYEQYF. The CDR3, as DNA: TGCGCCAGCAGCCAAGGCGTTGCCTACGAGCAGTACTTC.

This clonotype has at least ten counts. V gene TRBV30 combines with J gene TRBJ2-1; D is perhaps TRBD1 (6 bases). Germline V gives CDR1 GTSNPN, CDR2 SVGIG (reference sequence). CDR3 length: 14 residues. With 4 bases removed from V and 7 bases from J, the gap between germline ends came to 17 bases. The CDR3 protein is CAWNPLQGTNEQFF. As DNA, the CDR3 is TGTGCCTGGAACCCCCTACAGGGTACAAATGAGCAGTTCTTC.

J is TRBJ2-1 and V is TRBV6-2 or TRBV6-3; D is uncertain. Germline V gives CDR1 MNHEY, CDR2 SVGEGT. This CDR3 is 11 amino acids long. The ends were cut back, 5 bases at V and 6 bases at J, with 5 bases in the middle. In DNA, the CDR3 is TGTGCCAGCAGTCACCCCAATGAGCAGTTCTTC. Translated, it gives CASSHPNEQFF.

This clonotype was found many times. V and J are TRBV11-2 and TRBJ2-7; 9 nucleotides line up with TRBD1. CDR3 length: 14 amino acids. In germline, CDR1 is SGHAT, CDR2 FQNNGV. V lost 6 bases and J lost 5; bases outside the gene matches: 8. CDR3 nucleotide sequence: TGTGCCAGCAGGTTCCAACAGGGGGCCAACGAGCAGTACTTC. Its protein product is CASRFQQGANEQYF.

V is TRBV5-1 and J is TRBJ2-4; possible D gene TRBD2, 6 bases. CDR3 length equals 15 residues. CDR1 and CDR2 from the germline V gene are SGHRS and YFSETQ. V lost 4 bases, J lost 8 bases, and 19 bases lay in between. The chain's CDR3 is CASSPRGATRDIQYF. The CDR3 coding sequence is TGCGCCAGCAGCCCGCGCGGGGCCACGAGAGACATTCAGTACTTC.

The chain carries TRBV19 and TRBJ1-2; tentative D call: TRBD1 (5 bases). Trimming took 3 bases from V and 0 from J, leaving 11 bases between them. The CDR3 loop spans 15 amino acids. Per germline, CDR1 LNHDA and CDR2 SQIVND (reference sequence). DNA for the CDR3: TGTGCCAGTAGTATCGGGGCAGGGACTAACTATGGCTACACCTTC. The encoded protein is CASSIGAGTNYGYTF.

This clonotype was counted ten times or more. The chain links TRBV12-3 or TRBV12-4 to TRBJ2-3, with TRBD2 as a possible D gene (6 bases). The ends were cut back, 9 bases at V and 0 bases at J, with 25 bases in the middle. The CDR3 totals 18 residues. CDR3 sequence reads: CASLPSPAGPDSTDTQYF. The CDR3 DNA follows: TGTGCCAGTCTTCCATCCCCGGCGGGACCCGATAGCACAGATACGCAGTATTTT.

This clonotype was seen ten or more times. CDR3: CASTRQGGLTYEQYF. CDR3 nucleotide sequence: TGTGCCAGCACCCGGCAGGGGGGTCTTACCTACGAGCAGTACTTC. The J gene is TRBJ2-7, the V gene TRBV12-3 or TRBV12-4, with D perhaps TRBD1 (7 bases). The V end lost 7 bases, the J end lost 2 bases, and 18 bases lay between the germline ends. The CDR3 is made up of 15 amino acids.

At least ten counts were recorded for this clonotype. This chain connects TRBV4-1 to TRBJ2-7, with D possibly matching TRBD1 (6 bases). The V gene lost 0 bases and the J gene lost 3 bases, with 9 bases spanning the gap. CDR1 and CDR2 (germline): MGHRA, YSYEKL. This CDR3 is built from 14 residues. The CDR3 DNA is TGCGCCAGCAGCCAAGATGGCAGGGGCTACGAGCAGTACTTC. Translation: CASSQDGRGYEQYF.

This clonotype was picked up many times. The chain combines TRBV20-1 with TRBJ2-5; either TRBD1 or TRBD2 may fit D (6 bases each). V gave up 4 bases and J gave up 5 bases, with 11 bases separating them. The CDR3 totals 12 residues. Germline V gene data show CDR1 as DFQATT and CDR2 as SNEGSKA (reference sequence). CDR3: CSATTGRETQYF. The CDR3 DNA follows: TGCAGTGCTACAACAGGGAGGGAGACCCAGTACTTC.